One sample yielded the 17 T cell receptor beta chains listed below, sequenced in a study of blood T cell repertoires in COVID-19. Using immunoSEQ multiplex PCR, the repertoire was profiled, and TCRdb retains in-frame clones only, with some absent. The data show 400,000 to 450,000 clones, roughly 88% seen once. Sequenced input: PBMCs or T cells enriched from blood (not recorded which). The receptors here all came from a man younger than 35 who had recovered from COVID-19.

V usage is TRBV4-1 and J usage is TRBJ1-1; D uncertain. The length of the CDR3 is 14 residues. Trimming shortened V by 2 bases and J by 1 base, and 8 bases separated the two germline ends. CDR1 is MGHRA, CDR2 YSYEKL, per germline. The CDR3 protein is CASSQNRGNTEAFF. As DNA, the CDR3 is TGCGCCAGCAGCCAAAATCGAGGGAACACTGAAGCTTTCTTT.

The gene calls are TRBV20-1 and TRBJ1-4; 7 positions agree with TRBD1. In germline, CDR1 is DFQATT, CDR2 SNEGSKA (reference sequence). J was trimmed by 10 bases and V by 3 bases; bases with no gene match: 14. The CDR3 sequence is 15 residues long. CDR3 bases: TGCAGTGCTAGTCGGCCGGGGACAGAAGACGGAAAACTGTTTTTT. Translated: CSASRPGTEDGKLFF.

This clone was observed a few times. Other DNA sequences of this sample code for an identical CDR3. This chain joins TRBV5-1 and TRBJ2-3; 8 nucleotides agree with TRBD1. V trimming: 8 bases; J trimming: 1 base; junction bases outside the gene matches: 3. CDR1 and CDR2 (germline): SGHRS, YFSETQ. There are 13 residues in the CDR3. CDR3 amino acids: CASKTGGTDTQYF. The CDR3 region has the DNA TGCGCCAGTAAGACAGGGGGCACAGATACGCAGTATTTT.

The J gene is TRBJ2-5, the V gene TRBV30, with a tentative D call TRBD1 (6 bases). V was cut by 5 bases and J by 5 bases, with 15 bases left in between. CDR1 and CDR2 (germline): GTSNPN, SVGIG (reference sequence). The CDR3 is 13 residues long. The CDR3 sequence is CAWAQGPWETQYF. The CDR3 nucleotides read TGTGCCTGGGCACAGGGTCCGTGGGAGACCCAGTACTTC.

This sequence joins TRBV5-1 and TRBJ2-1, with 8 bases that match TRBD2. CDR1 SGHRS and CDR2 YFSETQ come from the germline V gene. V was pared by 4 bases and J by 15 bases, with 21 bases of the junction left unmatched. The CDR3 extends over 16 amino acids. The CDR3 bases are TGCGCCAGCAGCCCTGGAGGGCGGGAGGACCTTCGAAGGGGGTTCTTC. As protein: CASSPGGREDLRRGFF. Drawing the rest from reference TRBV5-1 and TRBJ2-1, the complete variable domain is KAGVTQTPRYLIKTRGQQVTLSCSPISGHRSVSWYQQTPGQGLQFLFEYFSETQRNKGNFPGRFSGRQFSNSRSEMNVSTLELGDSALYLCASSPGGREDLRRGFFGPGTRLTVL.

The rearrangement links TRBV4-2 to TRBJ2-1; 10 bases match TRBD2. Germline lookup yields CDR1 LGHNA and CDR2 YNFKEQ. The junction had 5 bases not matched to a gene; V was cut back by 4 bases and J by 5 bases. The CDR3 consists of 15 residues. CDR3 coding DNA: TGTGCCAGCAGCCGTGGAGCGGGAGGGGACAATGAGCAGTTCTTC. It encodes CASSRGAGGDNEQFF.

This chain connects TRBV6-5 to TRBJ2-5, with 12 bases matching TRBD2. CDR3 length: 15 amino acids. CDR1 is MNHEY, CDR2 SVGAGI, per germline. Trimming removed 8 bases from V and 4 bases from J; junction bases left unmatched: 8. The CDR3 loop is CASDPTSGGLETQYF. The CDR3 DNA reads TGTGCCAGCGATCCGACTAGCGGGGGCTTAGAGACCCAGTACTTC.

V and J are TRBV23-1 and TRBJ1-5, with 7 nucleotides matching TRBD1. TRBV23-1 is assigned to the ORF class and has an uncertain function. The CDR3 is made up of 17 amino acids. Trimming took 2 bases from V and 2 from J; bases not matched to a gene: 9. In DNA form, the CDR3 reads TGCGCCAGCAGTCAAAGAGACAGGGCGTATCGCAATCAGCCCCAGCATTTT. It is translated as CASSQRDRAYRNQPQHF.

This chain links TRBV20-1 with TRBJ1-6; a possible D gene is TRBD1 (6 bases). Germline CDR1 and CDR2: DFQATT and SNEGSKA (reference sequence). CDR3 length equals 15 residues. Trimming took 3 bases from V and 8 from J, leaving 17 bases between them. The CDR3 here is CSASATGSTDSPLHF. CDR3 nucleotide sequence: TGCAGTGCTAGTGCGACAGGCTCGACGGATTCACCCCTCCACTTT.

The chain links TRBV28 to TRBJ2-7; 8 bases align to TRBD1. The V segment lost 6 bases and the J segment 4 bases; nucleotides outside the gene matches: 14. The CDR3 extends over 16 amino acids. Germline CDR1 reads MDHEN; CDR2 reads SYDVKM. CDR3 sequence (DNA): TGTGCCAGCAGCCCCCCAGGACAGGGCCGAGGATACGAGCAGTACTTC. Its protein product is CASSPPGQGRGYEQYF. The variable domain in full, completed from reference TRBV28 and TRBJ2-7, reads DVKVTQSSRYLVKRTGEKVFLECVQDMDHENMFWYRQDPGLGLRLIYFSYDVKMKEKGDIPEGYSVSREKKERFSLILESASTNQTSMYLCASSPPGQGRGYEQYFGPGTRLTVT.

V usage is TRBV6-1 and J usage is TRBJ1-3; D may be TRBD1 (5 bases). V gave up 1 base and J gave up 1 base, with 11 bases separating them. Germline CDR1 and CDR2: MNHNS and SASEGT. The CDR3 spans 16 residues. Written as DNA, the CDR3 is TGTGCCAGCAGTGAAGATTTCCCAGGGTCTGGAAACACCATATATTTT. This encodes CASSEDFPGSGNTIYF.

DNA of the CDR3: TGCAGCGTTTCAGGGGCAGGGACGACTGAAACTAATGAAAAACTGTTTTTT. Protein sequence: CSVSGAGTTETNEKLFF. The chain has TRBV29-1 and TRBJ1-4; D may be TRBD1 (6 bases). This CDR3 contains 17 residues. V was cut by 5 bases and J by 1 base, with 20 bases left in between. Germline CDR1 is SQVTM and CDR2 is ANQGSEA.

The genes are TRBV3-1 (or the pseudogene TRBV3-2) and TRBJ1-4; tentatively, D is TRBD1 (5 bases). This CDR3 spans 13 amino acids. The germline V gene encodes CDR1 LGHDT and CDR2 YNNKEL (reference sequence). The germline V and J ends were trimmed by 1 base and 7 bases, with 7 bases remaining between them. The CDR3, as DNA: TGTGCCAGCAGCCAAGTTACAGGTGAAAAACTGTTTTTT. Its translation: CASSQVTGEKLFF.

This chain connects TRBV7-8 to TRBJ2-2, with 13 bases lining up with TRBD2. The junction had 7 bases not matched to a gene; V was cut back by 1 base and J by 2 bases. The length of the CDR3 is 19 residues. Germline lookup yields CDR1 SGHVS and CDR2 FQNEAQ. CDR3 coding DNA: TGTGCCAGCAGCTTAGTCCCGGGACTAGCGGGAACAAACACCGGGGAGCTGTTTTTT. Encoded protein: CASSLVPGLAGTNTGELFF.

This rearrangement joins TRBV7-9 to TRBJ2-7, with 7 bases lining up with TRBD2. V gave up 1 base and J gave up 3 bases; unmatched junction bases: 3. Germline V gives CDR1 SEHNR, CDR2 FQNEAQ (reference sequence). The CDR3 has 14 residues. CDR3 residues: CASSLVRDYYEQYF. CDR3 nucleotide sequence: TGTGCCAGCAGCTTAGTCAGGGACTACTACGAGCAGTACTTC.

Only a few counts were recorded for this clone. The gene calls are TRBV18 and TRBJ1-4; the match to TRBD1 covers 9 bases. The germline gives CDR1 KGHSH, CDR2 LQKENI. Trimming at V came to 3 bases and at J to 7 bases, leaving 21 bases not matched to a gene. This CDR3 region has 20 residues. In DNA form, the CDR3 reads TGTGCCAGCTCACCGAAGCGGGGGACAGGGAACGACGAATTTAGTGAAAAACTGTTTTTT. Its translation is CASSPKRGTGNDEFSEKLFF.

The gene calls are TRBV19 and TRBJ1-5; D is possibly TRBD1 (5 bases). The germline V and J ends were trimmed by 0 bases and 7 bases, with 16 bases remaining between them. The CDR3 totals 16 residues. CDR1 and CDR2 from the germline V gene are LNHDA and SQIVND (reference sequence). In DNA form, the CDR3 reads TGTGCCAGTAGTATAGAGGAGGGGCGCTTCGGACAGCCCCAGCATTTT. Its translation: CASSIEEGRFGQPQHF.